The 12 T cell receptor beta chains below were found in one sample sequenced in a study of blood T cell repertoires in COVID-19 (dated by TCRdb to 2018 to 2021). Library construction relied on the immunoSEQ multiplex PCR assay. The source is immuneACCESS, and TCRdb retained only in-frame sequences with V and J called. Part of the clones is not carried over; for the studies checked, unresolved V genes explain less than half of this, and the remainder is unexplained. This sample holds almost 20,000 clones; 80% to 90% were observed only once. Approximately 31% of the sample is in the top ten clones. Sequencing input: peripheral blood. All receptors derive from a human donor with active COVID-19. The donor label of this sample is uncertain.

The chain employs TRBV28 and TRBJ2-7, with TRBD1 matching 8 bases. Germline V gives CDR1 MDHEN, CDR2 SYDVKM. CDR3 length equals 13 residues. J was trimmed by 5 bases and V by 3 bases; bases with no gene match: 3. DNA for the CDR3: TGTGCCAGCAGTTTGGACAGGGCGGACGAGCAGTACTTC. This codes for CASSLDRADEQYF.

V and J are TRBV5-1 and TRBJ2-7, with 8 bases aligning to TRBD2. Germline loops: CDR1 SGHRS, CDR2 YFSETQ. Germline trimming cut 4 bases from V and 3 bases from J; bases unmatched to any gene: 15. This CDR3 region has 17 residues. CDR3 coding DNA: TGCGCCAGCAGCCCCCGGGGGGTAGCGGGACTATACTACGAGCAGTACTTC. Translated, it gives CASSPRGVAGLYYEQYF.

In this sample, this clone turned up once. CDR3 residues: CASSLEHGGYTEAFF. The CDR3 DNA reads as TGTGCCAGCAGCTTGGAACACGGCGGATACACTGAAGCTTTCTTT. The V and J genes are TRBV5-5 and TRBJ1-1; no clear D. Germline V gene sequence: CDR1 SGHKS, CDR2 YYEKEE (reference sequence). Trimming left V 0 bases short and J 3 bases short, with 12 bases between. This CDR3 spans 15 amino acids.

This chain uses TRBV28 with TRBJ2-7; D is unclear. The CDR3 loop spans 16 amino acids. Germline V CDR1 and CDR2: MDHEN, SYDVKM. With 1 base removed from V and 0 bases from J, the gap between germline ends came to 13 bases. The CDR3 loop is CASSLYANPSSYEQYF. CDR3 DNA: TGTGCCAGCAGTTTATATGCGAACCCAAGCTCCTACGAGCAGTACTTC.

The chain has TRBV7-2 and TRBJ2-7; 11 bases agree with TRBD2. The CDR3 is 14 amino acids. J gave up 5 bases and V 3 bases, and 3 bases lay outside the gene matches. Germline CDR1 reads SGHTA; CDR2 reads FQGNSA. CDR3 bases: TGTGCCAGCAGCTTTAGCGGGAGGGCCGACGAGCAGTACTTC. This sequence encodes CASSFSGRADEQYF.

V is TRBV9 and J is TRBJ1-5; 7 bases agree with TRBD1. Germline V CDR1 and CDR2: SGDLS, YYNGEE. Trimming at V came to 0 bases and at J to 2 bases, leaving 14 bases not matched to a gene. This CDR3 contains 19 residues. The DNA for the CDR3 is TGTGCCAGCAGCGTAGGTCTGAGCCACAGGGGACGGGGCAATCAGCCCCAGCATTTT. Amino acid sequence: CASSVGLSHRGRGNQPQHF. Variable domain in full (rest from reference TRBV9 and TRBJ1-5): DSGVTQTPKHLITATGQRVTLRCSPRSGDLSVYWYQQSLDQGLQFLIQYYNGEERAKGNILERFSAQQFPDLHSELNLSSLELGDSALYFCASSVGLSHRGRGNQPQHFGDGTRLSIL.

This clone was detected only once. The V and J genes are TRBV7-6 and TRBJ2-1; 7 nucleotides align to TRBD2. Germline-derived CDR1 and CDR2 are SGHVS and FNYEAQ. With V trimmed by 5 bases and J by 3 bases, 7 bases remained unmatched. This CDR3 region has 15 residues. This chain's CDR3 is CASSPMSGIYNEQFF. CDR3 DNA sequence: TGTGCCAGCAGCCCCATGAGCGGGATCTACAATGAGCAGTTCTTC.

The chain recombines TRBV19 with TRBJ1-4; D gene unclear. Trimming stripped 10 bases from V and 8 bases from J, with 11 bases between. CDR1 and CDR2 (germline): LNHDA, SQIVND (reference sequence). The length of the CDR3 is 11 residues. CDR3 sequence (DNA): TGTGCCACCACTCCGGGGGAAAAACTGTTTTTT. Residues: CATTPGEKLFF.

The chain combines TRBV7-2 with TRBJ2-1; 11 bases map to TRBD2. J gave up 2 bases and V 3 bases, and 9 bases lay outside the gene matches. The CDR3 totals 18 residues. The germline V gene encodes CDR1 SGHTA and CDR2 FQGNSA. DNA of the CDR3: TGTGCCAGCAGCTTCGTCGAGGATAGCGGGGGGGCCTACAATGAGCAGTTCTTC. It is translated as CASSFVEDSGGAYNEQFF.

The V and J genes are TRBV5-1 and TRBJ2-3; a possible D gene is TRBD2 (6 bases). The V end was cut by 0 bases, the J end by 0 bases, with 11 bases between. Germline V lookup: CDR1 SGHRS, CDR2 YFSETQ. The CDR3 loop spans 16 amino acids. Written as DNA, the CDR3 is TGCGCCAGCAGCTTGGCAACTAGCACTAGCACAGATACGCAGTATTTT. Translating gives CASSLATSTSTDTQYF.

The chain couples TRBV5-6 to TRBJ2-5, with 12 positions matching TRBD2. The V segment lost 4 bases and the J segment 2 bases; nucleotides outside the gene matches: 9. This CDR3 region has 17 residues. The germline CDR1 and CDR2 sequences are SGHDT and YYEEEE. CDR3 bases: TGTGCCAGCAGCCTACCGACTAGCGGGGGCGTTCAAGAGACCCAGTACTTC. It encodes CASSLPTSGGVQETQYF.

The rearrangement joins TRBV7-2 to TRBJ2-5; unclear D gene. CDR3 length equals 12 residues. V shed 5 bases and J shed 5 bases, with 9 bases lying between them. Germline loops: CDR1 SGHTA, CDR2 FQGNSA. The CDR3 DNA reads TGTGCCAGCAGCGCAAGTCGGGAGACCCAGTACTTC. Translating gives CASSASRETQYF.